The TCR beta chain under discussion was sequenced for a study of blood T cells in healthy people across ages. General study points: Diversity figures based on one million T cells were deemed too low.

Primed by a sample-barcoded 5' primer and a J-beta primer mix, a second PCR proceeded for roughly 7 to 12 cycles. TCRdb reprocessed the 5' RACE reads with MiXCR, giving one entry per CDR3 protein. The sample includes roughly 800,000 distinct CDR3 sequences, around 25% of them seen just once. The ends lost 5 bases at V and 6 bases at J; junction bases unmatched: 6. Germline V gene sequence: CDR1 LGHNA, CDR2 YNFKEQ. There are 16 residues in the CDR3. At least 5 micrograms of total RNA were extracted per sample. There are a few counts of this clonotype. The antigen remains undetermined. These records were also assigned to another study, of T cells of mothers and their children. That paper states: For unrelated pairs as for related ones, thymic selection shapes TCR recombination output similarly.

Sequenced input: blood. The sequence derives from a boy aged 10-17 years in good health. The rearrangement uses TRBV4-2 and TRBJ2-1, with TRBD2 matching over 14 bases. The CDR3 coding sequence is TGTGCCAGCAGCTCACCGGGACTAGCGGGAGTCAATGAGCAGTTCTTC. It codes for CASSSPGLAGVNEQFF.